The 3 T cell receptor beta chains reported below all come from one sample, sequenced in a study of blood T cells in healthy people across ages. Through a sample-barcoded 5' primer and a J-beta primer mix, a second PCR was run for roughly 7 to 11 cycles. TCRdb called the 5' RACE reads again in MiXCR, with one record for every CDR3 protein. The sample lists about 1.8 million distinct CDR3 sequences, roughly 49% occurring once. The sequencing sample was made of blood. These receptors all stem from a woman in her thirties or forties in good health.

The chain couples TRBV28 to TRBJ2-3; no definite D call. CDR1 and CDR2 from the germline V gene are MDHEN and SYDVKM. The CDR3 is 15 residues long. V was trimmed by 6 bases and J by 4 bases, leaving 17 bases between them. The CDR3 sequence is CASSTKMNEADTQYF. CDR3 DNA: TGTGCCAGCAGCACGAAAATGAACGAGGCAGATACGCAGTATTTT.

The V and J genes are TRBV15 and TRBJ1-1; 9 nucleotides line up with TRBD1. CDR3 size: 15 residues. The germline gives CDR1 LNHNV, CDR2 YYDKDF (reference sequence). V lost 1 base to trimming and J lost 5 bases; unmatched junction nucleotides: 5. CDR3 DNA: TGTGCCACCAGCAGAGCGGGACAGGGAAAGACTGAAGCTTTCTTT. Its translation: CATSRAGQGKTEAFF.

This clonotype came up once. This chain connects TRBV20-1 to TRBJ2-5; D ambiguous. Per germline, CDR1 DFQATT and CDR2 SNEGSKA (reference sequence). This CDR3 has 16 amino acids. The DNA for the CDR3 is TGCAGAGCCTATACATCCCTCGAAACGGGCGGTGAGACCCAGTACTTC. Translated: CRAYTSLETGGETQYF.